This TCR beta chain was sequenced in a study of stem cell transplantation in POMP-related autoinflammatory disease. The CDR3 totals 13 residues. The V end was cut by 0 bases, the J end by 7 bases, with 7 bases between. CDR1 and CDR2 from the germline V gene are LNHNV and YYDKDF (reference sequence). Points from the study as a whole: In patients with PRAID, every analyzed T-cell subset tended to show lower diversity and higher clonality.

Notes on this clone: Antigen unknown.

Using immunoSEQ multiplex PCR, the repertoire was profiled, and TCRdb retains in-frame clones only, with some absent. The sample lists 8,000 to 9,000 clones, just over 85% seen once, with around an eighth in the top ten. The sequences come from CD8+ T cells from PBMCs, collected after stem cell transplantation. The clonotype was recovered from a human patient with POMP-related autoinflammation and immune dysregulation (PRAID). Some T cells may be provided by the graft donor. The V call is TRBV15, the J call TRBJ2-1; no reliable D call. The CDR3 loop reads CATSRELLNEQFF. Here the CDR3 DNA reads TGTGCCACCAGCAGAGAGCTCTTAAATGAGCAGTTCTTC.